This passage covers 29 T cell receptor beta chains from one sample sequenced in a study of cytomegalovirus exposure and HLA in healthy donors. The PCR made use of 60 Vbeta and 13 Jbeta primers. Profiling relied on immunoSEQ multiplex PCR, and the TCRdb table lists in-frame clones only, not all of them. Of 120,000 to 150,000 clones listed, around 80% are singletons. The sample comprised PBMCs. The receptors originated from a male donor in good health and CMV-seronegative.

The chain employs TRBV28 and TRBJ2-7; 7 nucleotides agree with TRBD1. V shed 5 bases, J shed 6 bases, and the junction held 10 bases outside the gene matches. CDR3 size: 14 residues. The germline V gene encodes CDR1 MDHEN and CDR2 SYDVKM. CDR3 bases: TGTGCCAGCAGTCGACTGACAGGGTTGGGCGAGCAGTACTTC. It specifies CASSRLTGLGEQYF.

Only a few counts were recorded for this clone. J is TRBJ2-1 and V is TRBV10-1; TRBD2 aligns across 16 bases. From germline, CDR1 is WNHNN and CDR2 SYGVQD (reference sequence). Trimming at V came to 9 bases and at J to 2 bases, leaving 19 bases not matched to a gene. The CDR3 contains 21 residues. The CDR3 nucleotides read TGCGCCAGTTCCCTGAGTAAAGCCGGGACTAGCGGGGGGGGCGCCTACAATGAGCAGTTCTTC. The encoded protein is CASSLSKAGTSGGGAYNEQFF.

This clone was counted once. V usage is TRBV7-3 and J usage is TRBJ1-1; 7 bases match TRBD1. The germline V gene has CDR1 SGHTA and CDR2 FQGTGA. CDR3 length: 14 amino acids. The V and J ends lost 5 bases and 0 bases, in that order; junction bases with no gene match: 3. CDR3 loop: CASSRTGVNTEAFF. The CDR3 DNA reads TGTGCCAGCAGCCGAACAGGGGTGAACACTGAAGCTTTCTTT.

V usage is TRBV5-1 and J usage is TRBJ2-2; D ambiguous. Trimming shortened V by 3 bases and J by 2 bases, and 8 bases separated the two germline ends. The CDR3 contains 14 residues. Per germline, CDR1 SGHRS and CDR2 YFSETQ. DNA for the CDR3: TGCGCCAGCAGCTCCGGGTCAAACACCGGGGAGCTGTTTTTT. Translation: CASSSGSNTGELFF.

The chain uses TRBV15 and TRBJ2-4; D call uncertain. CDR3 size: 12 residues. The ends were cut back, 5 bases at V and 0 bases at J, with 2 bases in the middle. Germline lookup yields CDR1 LNHNV and CDR2 YYDKDF (reference sequence). As DNA, the CDR3 is TGTGCCACCAGCCTAGCCAAAAACATTCAGTACTTC. This translates into CATSLAKNIQYF.

The chain has TRBV5-1 and TRBJ2-2, with 8 bases matching TRBD2. Per the germline V gene, CDR1 is SGHRS and CDR2 is YFSETQ. The trim removed 3 bases at V and 3 bases at J, leaving 7 bases unmatched. The CDR3 runs to 16 residues. CDR3 region: CASSSRGAGDTGELFF. The CDR3 DNA is TGCGCCAGCAGCTCCCGGGGAGCGGGGGACACCGGGGAGCTGTTTTTT.

The chain joins TRBV30 to TRBJ1-3; no firm D call. The CDR3 length is 14 residues. The ends were cut back, 3 bases at V and 4 bases at J, with 13 bases in the middle. From germline, CDR1 is GTSNPN and CDR2 SVGIG (reference sequence). The CDR3 spells CAWRALATGNTIYF. The CDR3 nucleotides are TGTGCCTGGAGGGCCTTGGCAACCGGAAACACCATATATTTT.

The count of this clone is one. The CDR3 sequence is CAGSLAGGGIVNYNEQFF. The DNA of the CDR3 is TGTGCCGGTTCACTAGCGGGGGGCGGAATCGTGAACTACAATGAGCAGTTCTTC. The rearrangement links TRBV19 to TRBJ2-1; 12 nucleotides line up with TRBD2. Trimming took 11 bases from V and 3 from J; bases not matched to a gene: 17. Germline CDR1 reads LNHDA; CDR2 reads SQIVND (reference sequence). The CDR3 covers 18 residues. Variable domain in full (rest from reference TRBV19 and TRBJ2-1): DGGITQSPKYLFRKEGQNVTLSCEQNLNHDAMYWYRQDPGQGLRLIYYSQIVNDFQKGDIAEGYSVSREKKESFPLTVTSAQKNPTAFYLCAGSLAGGGIVNYNEQFFGPGTRLTVL.

This sequence joins TRBV18 and TRBJ2-2; D possibly corresponds to TRBD2 (5 bases). This CDR3 contains 14 residues. The V end lost 2 bases, the J end lost 5 bases, and 9 bases lay between the germline ends. Germline CDR1 is KGHSH and CDR2 is LQKENI. CDR3 in DNA: TGTGCCAGCTCACCAGAGACTAAAACCGGGGAGCTGTTTTTT. Protein product: CASSPETKTGELFF.

This clone was observed a few times. The chain links TRBV5-4 to TRBJ1-5; tentative D call: TRBD1 (6 bases). Trimming left V 4 bases short and J 0 bases short, with 8 bases between. The germline CDR1 and CDR2 sequences are SGHNT and YYREEE (reference sequence). This CDR3 region has 14 residues. The CDR3 DNA reads as TGTGCCAGCAGCATAGGGGGTAGCAATCAGCCCCAGCATTTT. Its protein is CASSIGGSNQPQHF. Supplemented by reference TRBV5-4 and TRBJ1-5, the full variable domain reads ETGVTQSPTHLIKTRGQQVTLRCSSQSGHNTVSWYQQALGQGPQFIFQYYREEENGRGNFPPRFSGLQFPNYSSELNVNALELDDSALYLCASSIGGSNQPQHFGDGTRLSIL.

The chain employs TRBV9 and TRBJ1-2; TRBD1 matches 8 bases. Germline V gene data show CDR1 as SGDLS and CDR2 as YYNGEE. The junction had 9 bases not matched to a gene; V was cut back by 0 bases and J by 8 bases. The CDR3 sequence is 15 residues long. CDR3 coding DNA: TGTGCCAGCAGCGTAGGACAGGGGCGCGTTGTGGGCTACACCTTC. This sequence encodes CASSVGQGRVVGYTF. The full variable domain, in which reference TRBV9 and TRBJ1-2 provide the parts outside the CDR3, is DSGVTQTPKHLITATGQRVTLRCSPRSGDLSVYWYQQSLDQGLQFLIQYYNGEERAKGNILERFSAQQFPDLHSELNLSSLELGDSALYFCASSVGQGRVVGYTFGSGTRLTVV.

The chain links TRBV28 to TRBJ1-6; D may be TRBD1 (6 bases). The CDR3 runs to 15 residues. V gave up 3 bases and J gave up 5 bases, with 11 bases separating them. Germline V lookup: CDR1 MDHEN, CDR2 SYDVKM. CDR3 DNA sequence: TGTGCCAGCAGTTTGGGGGCAATGGATAATTCACCCCTCCACTTT. It translates to CASSLGAMDNSPLHF.

The chain combines TRBV25-1 with TRBJ2-3, with D possibly matching TRBD2 (5 bases). CDR1 MGHDK and CDR2 SYGVNS come from the germline V gene. This CDR3 has 13 amino acids. With 3 bases removed from V and 11 bases from J, the gap between germline ends came to 15 bases. As DNA, the CDR3 is TGTGCCAGCAGTGACCGGGTCGAGGGTTTGCAGTATTTT. Translated, it gives CASSDRVEGLQYF.

The chain combines TRBV5-1 with TRBJ1-1, with TRBD1 matching over 9 bases. J was trimmed by 7 bases and V by 1 base; bases with no gene match: 2. CDR3 length: 13 residues. CDR1 and CDR2 from the germline V gene are SGHRS and YFSETQ. In DNA, the CDR3 is TGCGCCAGCAGCTTGACAGGGGGCTATGAAGCTTTCTTT. It yields the protein CASSLTGGYEAFF. Variable domain in full (rest from reference TRBV5-1 and TRBJ1-1): KAGVTQTPRYLIKTRGQQVTLSCSPISGHRSVSWYQQTPGQGLQFLFEYFSETQRNKGNFPGRFSGRQFSNSRSEMNVSTLELGDSALYLCASSLTGGYEAFFGQGTRLTVV.

Points on this clone: Germline is not matched at one junction end, which may reflect a read error. The chain's CDR3 is CASGRNTEAFF. CDR3 coding DNA: TGTGCCAGCGGTCGAAACACCGAAGCTTTCTTT. This sequence joins TRBV6-1 and TRBJ1-1; D gene unclear. The CDR3 loop spans 11 amino acids. The germline CDR1 and CDR2 sequences are MNHNS and SASEGT.

This sequence joins TRBV10-3 and TRBJ2-1; the match to TRBD1 covers 8 bases. V lost 7 bases, J lost 7 bases, and 6 bases stayed unmatched. CDR1 and CDR2 (germline): ENHRY, SYGVKD. CDR3 length: 13 amino acids. The CDR3 spells CAITGDRKNEQFF. The CDR3 DNA reads as TGTGCCATCACTGGGGACAGGAAAAATGAGCAGTTCTTC.

The rearrangement uses TRBV28 and TRBJ2-5; 7 bases match TRBD1. CDR3 length: 17 residues. From germline, CDR1 is MDHEN and CDR2 SYDVKM. The trim removed 6 bases at V and 0 bases at J, leaving 13 bases unmatched. The DNA of the CDR3 is TGTGCCAGCAGCCTCCGGGACAGCAATCCGTACCAAGAGACCCAGTACTTC. Its protein product is CASSLRDSNPYQETQYF.

This clone was seen a handful of times. This chain connects TRBV6-5 to TRBJ1-3; no definite D call. CDR3 size: 14 residues. V was cut by 7 bases and J by 0 bases, with 10 bases left in between. Per germline, CDR1 MNHEY and CDR2 SVGAGI. As DNA, the CDR3 is TGTGCCAGCATGGTCCGCTACTCTGGAAACACCATATATTTT. Residues: CASMVRYSGNTIYF.

The chain employs TRBV4-3 and TRBJ1-3, with no clear D. The CDR3 consists of 16 residues. Germline loops: CDR1 LGHNA, CDR2 YSLEER. The V gene lost 1 base and the J gene lost 4 bases, with 14 bases spanning the gap. The CDR3 region is CASSQGELSGGNTIYF. The CDR3 DNA is TGCGCCAGCAGCCAAGGAGAGCTTTCGGGAGGAAACACCATATATTTT.

This clone occurred a few times. This chain connects TRBV6-5 to TRBJ1-2; D call uncertain. Germline values: CDR1 MNHEY, CDR2 SVGAGI. V was clipped by 5 bases and J by 2 bases, with 9 bases between them. The CDR3 runs to 13 residues. DNA for the CDR3: TGTGCCAGCAGTGAGAGCAACAACTATGGCTACACCTTC. This gives the protein CASSESNNYGYTF.

This clone has more than one count but fewer than ten. The rearrangement joins TRBV7-9 to TRBJ2-1; D is unresolved. The CDR3 is made up of 15 amino acids. Per germline, CDR1 SEHNR and CDR2 FQNEAQ (reference sequence). With 0 bases removed from V and 2 bases from J, the gap between germline ends came to 8 bases. The CDR3, as DNA: TGTGCCAGCAGCTTAGCGGGCGATCCCTACAATGAGCAGTTCTTC. Its protein is CASSLAGDPYNEQFF.

The chain joins TRBV2 to TRBJ2-7; D may be TRBD2 (5 bases). V was clipped by 6 bases and J by 2 bases, with 11 bases between them. Germline CDR1 is SNHLY and CDR2 is FYNNEI. This CDR3 has 13 residues. CDR3 bases: TGTGCCAGCAGCGCCGAGGGTACCTACGAGCAGTACTTC. Protein product: CASSAEGTYEQYF.

J is TRBJ1-1 and V is TRBV28; 7 bases agree with TRBD1. Trimming removed 6 bases from V and 1 base from J; junction bases left unmatched: 17. Germline V gene data show CDR1 as MDHEN and CDR2 as SYDVKM. The CDR3 has 18 residues. The CDR3 region has the DNA TGTGCCAGCAGGTTTTACGGCTCCAGGGGGACGAGGAACACTGAAGCTTTCTTT. Its protein product is CASRFYGSRGTRNTEAFF. The whole variable domain, remainder taken from reference TRBV28 and TRBJ1-1, is DVKVTQSSRYLVKRTGEKVFLECVQDMDHENMFWYRQDPGLGLRLIYFSYDVKMKEKGDIPEGYSVSREKKERFSLILESASTNQTSMYLCASRFYGSRGTRNTEAFFGQGTRLTVV.

This chain joins TRBV7-9 and TRBJ1-2; D is undetermined. Looked up from germline, CDR1 is SEHNR and CDR2 is FQNEAQ (reference sequence). The CDR3 has 14 amino acids. V lost 0 bases and J lost 8, with 13 bases in between. CDR3 nucleotide sequence: TGTGCCAGCAGCTTAGCTGGGATGGGAGGAGGCTACACCTTC. Amino acid sequence: CASSLAGMGGGYTF.

The V call is TRBV4-2, the J call TRBJ1-2, with D unresolved. The germline CDR1 and CDR2 sequences are LGHNA and YNFKEQ. This CDR3 spans 16 amino acids. The ends were cut back, 0 bases at V and 0 bases at J, with 11 bases in the middle. DNA of the CDR3: TGTGCCAGCAGCCAAGATAGCCTCGGAGCTAACTATGGCTACACCTTC. It translates to CASSQDSLGANYGYTF.

The genes are TRBV2 and TRBJ1-2, with unresolved D. This CDR3 is built from 13 residues. The germline V and J ends were trimmed by 6 bases and 7 bases, with 15 bases remaining between them. Per the germline V gene, CDR1 is SNHLY and CDR2 is FYNNEI. The CDR3 protein is CASSVVPTGGYTF. CDR3 bases: TGTGCCAGCAGCGTGGTGCCCACTGGTGGCTACACCTTC.

The chain joins TRBV6-6 to TRBJ1-5; maybe TRBD1 (6 bases). This CDR3 spans 16 amino acids. V lost 5 bases to trimming and J lost 0 bases, with 14 bases between them. Germline CDR1 reads MNHNY; CDR2 reads SVGAGI (reference sequence). DNA for the CDR3: TGTGCCAGCAGTGCTTTCAGGGGAAATAGCAATCAGCCCCAGCATTTT. It specifies CASSAFRGNSNQPQHF.

The chain combines TRBV20-1 with TRBJ1-1; the match to TRBD1 covers 8 bases. Trimming removed 5 bases from V and 11 bases from J; junction bases left unmatched: 7. The CDR3 sequence is 11 residues long. Germline assignment: CDR1 DFQATT and CDR2 SNEGSKA (reference sequence). In DNA, the CDR3 is TGCAGTGCTTCGGACAGGGCATATGCTTTCTTT. It encodes CSASDRAYAFF.

The chain has TRBV2 and TRBJ1-5, with D possibly TRBD1 on 5 matching bases. Trimming stripped 0 bases from V and 2 bases from J, with 5 bases between. This CDR3 has 14 residues. In germline, CDR1 is SNHLY, CDR2 FYNNEI. The CDR3 DNA follows: TGTGCCAGCAGTGAAGCAGGGGGCAATCAGCCCCAGCATTTT. Its translation: CASSEAGGNQPQHF.